The clone carrying this T cell receptor beta chain has just a few counts. This PCR relied on a set of 60 Vbeta primers and 13 Jbeta primers. Profiled with immunoSEQ multiplex PCR; TCRdb holds only in-frame clones, not every one. Among 140,000 to 150,000 clones listed, roughly 70% were seen once. After removal of 4 bases from V and 5 bases from J, the junction contained 6 bases not matched to a gene. The CDR3 contains 14 residues. Germline-derived CDR1 and CDR2 are MRHNA and SNTAGT. These data belong to a study of cytomegalovirus exposure and HLA in healthy donors. This rearrangement joins TRBV6-4 to TRBJ1-1, with 8 bases lining up with TRBD1. The sequencing sample was made of PBMCs. The clonotype originates from a woman in her sixties in good health and CMV-seropositive. The CDR3 protein is CASSGGQGNTEAFF. The DNA of the CDR3 is TGTGCCAGCAGTGGCGGACAGGGTAATACTGAAGCTTTCTTT.